A selection of T cell receptor beta chains follows, all from one sample in a study of multiple sclerosis patients with progressive multifocal leukoencephalopathy. Only in-frame clones appear in the TCRdb table, and some are missing; sequencing was by immunoSEQ multiplex PCR. This table holds under 40,000 clones, 92% found once. Sequenced input: PBMCs. The receptors originated from a man aged 25 to 45 with multiple sclerosis. Both conserved end residues are part of each CDR3. A D gene is named only where the DNA matches it firmly.

TGTGCCAGCAGCTCCCCTCCCTACGAGCAGTACTTC	CASSSPPYEQYF	TRBV7-2	.	12	TRBJ2-7
TGTGCCAGCTCACCGCCACATAACTCTGGAAACACCATATATTTT	CASSPPHNSGNTIYF	TRBV18	.	15	TRBJ1-3
TGTGCCAGCAGCCAGGGGAGGGTTACCTACGAGCAGTACTTC	CASSQGRVTYEQYF	TRBV14	TRBD2	14	TRBJ2-7
TGCAGCGTTAAAGCCCGGCGAGGAGGGGCCCCTGGGGCCAACGTCCTGACTTTC	CSVKARRGGAPGANVLTF	TRBV29-1	.	18	TRBJ2-6
TGTGCCTGCCAAAACCTAGCGGACTCCTACGAGCAGTACTTC	CACQNLADSYEQYF	TRBV7-9	TRBD2	14	TRBJ2-7
TGTGCCAGCTCATCCCCGGACAGGGGTTCCTACGAGCAGTACTTC	CASSSPDRGSYEQYF	TRBV18	TRBD1	15	TRBJ2-7
TGTGCCAGCAGCTACGGGACGGATAGCTCCTACGAGCAGTACTTC	CASSYGTDSSYEQYF	TRBV5-6	.	15	TRBJ2-7
TGCGCCAGCAGCTCAACGACTAGCTTAAAGACCCAGTACTTC	CASSSTTSLKTQYF	TRBV5-1	TRBD2	14	TRBJ2-5
TGTGCTAGTGGTTTGGCGATAGCGGGAGGGCCCGACACCGGGGAGCTGTTTTTT	CASGLAIAGGPDTGELFF	TRBV12-5	TRBD2	18	TRBJ2-2
TGCGCCAGCAGCACGCGGGGGCTGAACACTGAAGCTTTCTTT	CASSTRGLNTEAFF	TRBV5-1	.	14	TRBJ1-1